This is a list of T cell receptor beta chains from one sample in a study of TIL therapy for anti-PD-1-resistant metastatic lung cancer. Measured with immunoSEQ multiplex PCR; TCRdb has only the in-frame clones, and not every one. This table holds 9,500 to 15,000 clones, 80% found once. The material was blood, obtained at baseline. These TCRs come from a person aged 25-79 years with non-small cell lung cancer. The CDR3 runs from the conserved cysteine through the conserved F or W. Fields, in order: D gene, clone size, J gene, V gene, CDR3 protein, CDR3 DNA. The D gene is left open where the match is weak. A row's size may be missing; if present it is once, few, many or a size class.

>TRBD1|.|TRBJ1-2|TRBV25-1
CASSPADRGDYGYTF
TGTGCCAGCAGTCCAGCGGACAGGGGGGATTATGGCTACACCTTC
>TRBD1|.|TRBJ1-1|TRBV19
CASSGQGQLAEAFF
TGTGCCAGTAGTGGACAGGGGCAACTGGCTGAAGCTTTCTTT
>.|.|TRBJ2-5|TRBV15
CATSTLSGTAETQYF
TGTGCCACCAGCACTCTTTCCGGGACTGCAGAGACCCAGTACTTC
>.|few|TRBJ1-1|TRBV29-1
CSVDLTGLESEAFF
TGCAGCGTTGATCTGACGGGGCTCGAGTCTGAAGCTTTCTTT
>TRBD2|few|TRBJ2-5|TRBV11-2
CASSLGVAGVQETQYF
TGTGCCAGCAGCTTAGGAGTAGCGGGGGTCCAAGAGACCCAGTACTTC
>.|.|TRBJ2-1|TRBV5-5
CASRPAGLNNEQFF
TGTGCCAGCAGACCCGCCGGTCTAAACAATGAGCAGTTCTTC
>.|few|TRBJ2-7|TRBV27
CASSSGVEQYF
TGTGCCAGCAGTTCAGGGGTCGAGCAGTACTTC
>TRBD1|.|TRBJ1-1|TRBV28
CASSKPRQGVLGTEAFF
TGTGCCAGCAGTAAGCCCAGACAGGGGGTTTTGGGCACTGAAGCTTTCTTT
>.|.|TRBJ2-6|TRBV6-4
CASSEFRGANVLTF
TGTGCCAGCAGTGAATTTCGTGGGGCCAACGTCCTGACTTTC
>.|.|TRBJ2-3|TRBV27
CASSRAFTDTQYF
TGTGCCAGCAGTCGGGCTTTCACAGATACGCAGTATTTT
>TRBD1|.|TRBJ1-5|TRBV11-2
CASSSTGAGNQPQHF
TGTGCCAGCAGCTCCACAGGGGCCGGTAATCAGCCCCAGCATTTT
>.|.|TRBJ2-7|TRBV15
CATSRDRYGGIYEQYF
TGTGCCACCAGCAGAGATCGGTACGGGGGCATCTACGAGCAGTACTTC
>TRBD2|.|TRBJ2-3|TRBV5-1
CASSLAGTSGGEDTQYF
TGCGCCAGCAGCTTGGCTGGGACTAGCGGTGGTGAGGATACGCAGTATTTT
>.|.|TRBJ2-1|TRBV27
CASSDYGPYNEQFF
TGTGCCAGCAGTGATTACGGACCCTACAATGAGCAGTTCTTC
>.|.|TRBJ1-4|TRBV4-2
CASSQDRLVEKLFF
TGTGCCAGCAGCCAAGATCGCCTGGTCGAGAAACTGTTTTTT
>.|.|TRBJ2-2|TRBV5-4
CASSLGRNTGELFF
TGTGCCAGCAGCTTGGGCAGGAACACCGGGGAGCTGTTTTTT
>TRBD1|few|TRBJ1-2|TRBV19
CASRQGQGARTDGYTF
TGTGCCAGTAGACAGGGACAGGGGGCGCGTACGGATGGCTACACCTTC
>.|.|TRBJ2-2|TRBV4-3
CASSQVLASNTGELFF
TGCGCCAGCAGCCAAGTATTGGCGTCGAACACCGGGGAGCTGTTTTTT
>TRBD2|.|TRBJ2-2|TRBV7-8
CASSSTSGPNTGELFF
TGTGCCAGCAGCTCCACTAGCGGTCCGAACACCGGGGAGCTGTTTTTT
>.|.|TRBJ1-2|TRBV5-1
CASSLAASNYGYTF
TGCGCCAGCAGCTTGGCAGCTTCTAACTATGGCTACACCTTC
>.|.|TRBJ2-3|TRBV10-2
CASSDWGTTDTQYF
TGCGCCAGCAGTGACTGGGGGACCACAGATACGCAGTATTTT
>TRBD1|.|TRBJ2-7|TRBV6-5
CASSPDRGRYEQYF
TGTGCCAGCAGCCCCGACAGGGGGCGGTACGAGCAGTACTTC
>.|.|TRBJ2-7|TRBV19
CASSTTGLGEQYF
TGTGCCAGTAGTACCACAGGGTTGGGGGAGCAGTACTTC
>TRBD1|.|TRBJ2-7|TRBV6-4
CASSPTGDSYEQYF
TGTGCCAGCAGTCCGACAGGGGACTCCTACGAGCAGTACTTC
>TRBD2|.|TRBJ2-7|TRBV28
CASSPQRESENEQYF
TGTGCCAGCAGTCCGCAGCGGGAGTCTGAAAACGAGCAGTACTTC
>TRBD1|.|TRBJ1-2|TRBV30
CAWRSFTGARYGYTF
TGTGCCTGGCGTTCCTTCACAGGGGCGCGGTACGGCTACACCTTC
>.|.|TRBJ1-3|TRBV12-5
CASGPDSGNTIYF
TGTGCTAGTGGTCCGGACTCTGGAAACACCATATATTTT
>TRBD2|.|TRBJ2-5|TRBV7-2
CASSQNPGLAGAETQYF
TGTGCCAGCAGCCAGAATCCAGGACTAGCGGGAGCAGAGACCCAGTACTTC
>TRBD1|.|TRBJ2-7|TRBV30
CAWTPFPPMSVGGLPHEQYF
TGTGCCTGGACCCCCTTCCCCCCGATGAGTGTAGGGGGCCTTCCCCACGAGCAGTACTTC
>TRBD2|.|TRBJ2-1|TRBV4-3
CASSQGLAGARFF
TGCGCCAGCAGCCAGGGACTAGCGGGTGCGAGGTTCTTC
>.|.|TRBJ2-5|TRBV10-3
CAISSSEETQYF
TGTGCCATCAGCTCTAGCGAAGAGACCCAGTACTTC
>TRBD2|.|TRBJ2-7|TRBV6-6
CASSPGTSGSHEQYF
TGTGCCAGCAGCCCAGGGACTAGCGGGAGCCACGAGCAGTACTTC
>.|.|TRBJ1-5|TRBV4-1
CASSQDRLLNQPQHF
TGCGCCAGCAGCCAAGATCGCCTTCTTAATCAGCCCCAGCATTTT
>.|.|TRBJ2-7|TRBV5-4
CASSLDIGSSEQYF
TGTGCCAGCAGCTTGGATATAGGTTCGAGCGAGCAGTACTTC
>TRBD1|.|TRBJ2-7|TRBV6-5
CASRRGQSTYEQYF
TGTGCCAGCAGGAGGGGACAGAGCACCTACGAGCAGTACTTC
>TRBD2|.|TRBJ2-1|TRBV10-3
CAITTSGSYNEQFF
TGTGCCATCACTACTAGCGGGAGCTACAATGAGCAGTTCTTC
>TRBD1|.|TRBJ2-5|TRBV19
CASSVDRGETQYF
TGTGCCAGTAGTGTGGACAGGGGAGAGACCCAGTACTTC
>.|.|TRBJ2-3|TRBV9
CASSVGELTDTQYF
TGTGCCAGCAGCGTAGGAGAGTTAACAGATACGCAGTATTTT
>.|.|TRBJ1-3|TRBV7-9
CASSLDINTIYF
TGTGCCAGCAGCTTAGACATAAACACCATATATTTT
>TRBD2|.|TRBJ2-1|TRBV7-9
CASSLGLAGTSSYNEQFF
TGTGCCAGCAGCTTAGGACTAGCGGGAACCTCCTCCTACAATGAGCAGTTCTTC
>TRBD2|.|TRBJ2-2|TRBV9
CASSGSGRTHTGELFF
TGTGCCAGCAGCGGTAGCGGGAGAACGCACACCGGGGAGCTGTTTTTT
>.|.|TRBJ1-5|TRBV7-3
CASSIINRQPQHF
TGTGCCAGCAGCATAATAAACCGCCAGCCCCAGCATTTT
>TRBD1|few|TRBJ1-5|TRBV18
CASSPTGALSNQPQHF
TGTGCCAGCTCACCGACAGGGGCACTTAGCAATCAGCCCCAGCATTTT
>.|.|TRBJ1-5|TRBV9
CASSVAVRRTVYSNQPQHF
TGTGCCAGCAGCGTAGCGGTCCGTAGGACGGTTTATAGCAATCAGCCCCAGCATTTT
>TRBD1|.|TRBJ2-2|TRBV7-6
CASGKERRTGGTGELFF
TGTGCCAGCGGCAAGGAGCGACGGACAGGGGGGACCGGGGAGCTGTTTTTT
>.|.|TRBJ2-1|TRBV30
CASWGEAGNEQFF
TGTGCCTCCTGGGGGGAAGCCGGTAATGAGCAGTTCTTC
>.|.|TRBJ1-6|TRBV9
CASSVGGGHSPLHF
TGTGCCAGCAGCGTAGGGGGAGGGCATTCACCCCTCCACTTT
>.|.|TRBJ2-7|TRBV19
CASSMSDRGSYEQYF
TGTGCCAGTAGTATGTCGGACAGAGGATCCTACGAGCAGTACTTC
>.|.|TRBJ1-1|TRBV4-2
CASSQGWGQENTEAFF
TGTGCCAGCAGCCAAGGATGGGGACAAGAGAACACTGAAGCTTTCTTT